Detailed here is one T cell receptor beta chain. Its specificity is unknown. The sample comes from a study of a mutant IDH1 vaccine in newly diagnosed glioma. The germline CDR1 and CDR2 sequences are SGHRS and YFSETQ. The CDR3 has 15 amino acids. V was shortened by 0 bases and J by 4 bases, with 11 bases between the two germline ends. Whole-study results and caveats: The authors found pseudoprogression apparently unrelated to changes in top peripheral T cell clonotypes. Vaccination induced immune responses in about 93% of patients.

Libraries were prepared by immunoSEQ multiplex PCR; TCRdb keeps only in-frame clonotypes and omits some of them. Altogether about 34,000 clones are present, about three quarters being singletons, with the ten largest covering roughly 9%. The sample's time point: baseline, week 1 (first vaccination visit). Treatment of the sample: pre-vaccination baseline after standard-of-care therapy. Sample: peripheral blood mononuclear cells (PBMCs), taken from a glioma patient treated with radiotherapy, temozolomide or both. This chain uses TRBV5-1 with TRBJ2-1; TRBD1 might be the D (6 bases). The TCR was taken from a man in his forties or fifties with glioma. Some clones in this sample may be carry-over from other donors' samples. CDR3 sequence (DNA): TGCGCCAGCAGCTTGGAGGGGGAATGGTACAATGAGCAGTTCTTC. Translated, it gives CASSLEGEWYNEQFF.